The 28 T cell receptor beta chains presented below share a single source sample, sequenced in a study of blood T cell repertoires in COVID-19. TCRdb's copy holds only in-frame clones and misses some; the assay was immunoSEQ multiplex PCR. Of under 200,000 clones in the sample, roughly nine tenths were seen once. Sequenced input: peripheral blood. The receptors derive from a woman aged 55-75 years with COVID-19, enrolled during active disease.

This clone was detected once. J is TRBJ2-1 and V is TRBV11-3; 8 positions match TRBD2. Germline assignment: CDR1 SGHNT and CDR2 YENEEA. The CDR3 sequence is 16 residues long. Trimming at V came to 4 bases and at J to 9 bases, leaving 14 bases not matched to a gene. The CDR3, as DNA: TGTGCCAGCAGCTCCCCGGGGGGGACTGGAAGAGGTGAGCAGTTCTTC. Protein sequence: CASSSPGGTGRGEQFF.

The chain has TRBV15 and TRBJ1-4, with a possible D match to TRBD1 (5 bases). V was clipped by 0 bases and J by 2 bases, with 10 bases between them. The germline gives CDR1 LNHNV, CDR2 YYDKDF (reference sequence). CDR3 length equals 16 residues. This CDR3 reads CATSRDWGETNEKLFF. The CDR3 DNA sequence: TGTGCCACCAGCAGAGATTGGGGGGAGACTAATGAAAAACTGTTTTTT.

The rearrangement joins TRBV6-5 to TRBJ2-7, with D possibly being TRBD2 (5 bases). Trimming took 6 bases from V and 2 from J, leaving 11 bases between them. Germline CDR1 and CDR2: MNHEY and SVGAGI. The CDR3 extends over 13 amino acids. This CDR3 is CASSADWAYEQYF. The CDR3, as DNA: TGTGCCAGCAGCGCGGACTGGGCCTACGAGCAGTACTTC.

The chain joins TRBV30 to TRBJ1-5, with 7 bases matching TRBD1. This CDR3 contains 13 residues. The V gene's germline CDR1 is GTSNPN and CDR2 SVGIG (reference sequence). V shed 5 bases, J shed 3 bases, and the junction held 4 bases outside the gene matches. The CDR3 bases are TGTGCCTGGGACGAGGGGGCCAATCAGCCCCAGCATTTT. It specifies CAWDEGANQPQHF.

This chain uses TRBV29-1 with TRBJ2-7, with TRBD1 identical over 7 bases. Germline CDR1 is SQVTM and CDR2 is ANQGSEA. The V segment lost 8 bases and the J segment 1 base; nucleotides outside the gene matches: 5. This CDR3 is 12 amino acids long. DNA for the CDR3: TGCAGCTTTTGGGACAGTTCCTACGAGCAGTACTTC. Translated: CSFWDSSYEQYF.

This clone has only one observation. V is TRBV6-1 and J is TRBJ2-7, with 7 bases matching TRBD2. J was trimmed by 4 bases and V by 3 bases; bases with no gene match: 6. The germline CDR1 and CDR2 sequences are MNHNS and SASEGT. The CDR3 consists of 14 residues. This CDR3 reads CASSEAGDGYEQYF. The DNA of the CDR3 is TGTGCCAGCAGTGAGGCGGGAGATGGTTACGAGCAGTACTTC.

The chain has TRBV30 and TRBJ1-1; 9 nucleotides agree with TRBD1. Trimming at V came to 4 bases and at J to 3 bases, leaving 6 bases not matched to a gene. Germline loops: CDR1 GTSNPN, CDR2 SVGIG (reference sequence). The CDR3 is made up of 14 amino acids. This chain's CDR3 is CAWNRDRAYTEAFF. The DNA for the CDR3 is TGTGCCTGGAACAGGGACAGGGCATACACTGAAGCTTTCTTT.

The rearrangement links TRBV5-5 to TRBJ2-1; possibly TRBD2 for D (5 bases). V was trimmed by 2 bases and J by 0 bases, leaving 9 bases between them. Looked up from germline, CDR1 is SGHKS and CDR2 is YYEKEE (reference sequence). CDR3 length equals 15 residues. The CDR3 loop is CASSFEGHSYNEQFF. In DNA form, the CDR3 reads TGTGCCAGCAGCTTCGAGGGCCACTCCTACAATGAGCAGTTCTTC.

The V gene is TRBV6-6, the J gene TRBJ1-5; D call uncertain. Deletions cut 2 bases from V and 2 bases from J, with 10 bases between. This CDR3 contains 15 residues. CDR1 and CDR2 from the germline V gene are MNHNY and SVGAGI (reference sequence). The CDR3 is CASSYPRHGNQPQHF. CDR3 nucleotide sequence: TGTGCCAGCAGTTACCCCAGACATGGCAATCAGCCCCAGCATTTT.

V is TRBV5-5 and J is TRBJ2-7; possibly TRBD1 for D (6 bases). Trimming shortened V by 2 bases and J by 6 bases, and 21 bases separated the two germline ends. Germline CDR1 is SGHKS and CDR2 is YYEKEE (reference sequence). CDR3 length: 16 residues. The CDR3 here is CASSFTRDNLGSEQYF. The CDR3 coding sequence is TGTGCCAGCAGCTTCACCCGGGACAACCTAGGGAGCGAGCAGTACTTC. The full variable domain, in which reference TRBV5-5 and TRBJ2-7 provide the parts outside the CDR3, is DAGVTQSPTHLIKTRGQQVTLRCSPISGHKSVSWYQQVLGQGPQFIFQYYEKEERGRGNFPDRFSARQFPNYSSELNVNALLLGDSALYLCASSFTRDNLGSEQYFGPGTRLTVT.

Written as DNA, the CDR3 is TGTGCCAGCAGCTTGGGAGGGGGTCCCTACCGGATAGAGCAGTACTTC. Protein: CASSLGGGPYRIEQYF. The V call is TRBV5-4, the J call TRBJ2-7; the D gene is possibly TRBD1 (6 bases). With 0 bases removed from V and 7 bases from J, the gap between germline ends came to 20 bases. Germline CDR1 reads SGHNT; CDR2 reads YYREEE (reference sequence). The CDR3 runs 16 residues.

The rearrangement links TRBV9 to TRBJ2-3; 9 positions agree with TRBD2. There are 16 residues in the CDR3. From germline, CDR1 is SGDLS and CDR2 YYNGEE. V trimming: 3 bases; J trimming: 0 bases; junction bases outside the gene matches: 5. The CDR3 loop reads CASSALAGVSTDTQYF. As DNA, the CDR3 is TGTGCCAGCAGCGCCTTAGCGGGAGTCAGCACAGATACGCAGTATTTT. Supplemented by reference TRBV9 and TRBJ2-3, the full variable domain reads DSGVTQTPKHLITATGQRVTLRCSPRSGDLSVYWYQQSLDQGLQFLIQYYNGEERAKGNILERFSAQQFPDLHSELNLSSLELGDSALYFCASSALAGVSTDTQYFGPGTRLTVL.

This chain uses TRBV9 with TRBJ1-4; TRBD1 might be the D (6 bases). This CDR3 has 15 amino acids. The V gene lost 4 bases and the J gene lost 7 bases, with 17 bases spanning the gap. CDR1 is SGDLS, CDR2 YYNGEE, per germline. The chain's CDR3 is CASSPPTDSGEKLFF. The DNA of the CDR3 is TGTGCCAGCAGCCCCCCAACGGACAGCGGTGAAAAACTGTTTTTT.

V gene TRBV2 combines with J gene TRBJ2-7; no reliable D call. This CDR3 has 11 amino acids. V dropped 6 bases and J dropped 3 bases, with 6 bases sitting between them. Germline CDR1 is SNHLY and CDR2 is FYNNEI. The CDR3 spells CASRTLYEQYF. CDR3 coding DNA: TGTGCCAGCAGGACTCTCTACGAGCAGTACTTC.

The chain uses TRBV2 and TRBJ1-1; D uncertain. The CDR3 is made up of 14 amino acids. Germline loops: CDR1 SNHLY, CDR2 FYNNEI. The ends were cut back, 6 bases at V and 5 bases at J, with 16 bases in the middle. The CDR3 is CASRASAVRTEAFF. The CDR3 nucleotides read TGTGCCAGCAGGGCTTCTGCGGTACGGACTGAAGCTTTCTTT.

This clone was observed once. The V call is TRBV6-2 or TRBV6-3, the J call TRBJ2-7, with TRBD2 identical over 11 bases. This CDR3 region has 17 residues. The ends lost 2 bases at V and 3 bases at J; junction bases unmatched: 9. In germline, CDR1 is MNHEY, CDR2 SVGEGT. For the CDR3, the DNA is TGTGCCAGCAGTTACGGGGCTAGCGGGAGGAAAGTCTACGAGCAGTACTTC. It translates to CASSYGASGRKVYEQYF.

The chain links TRBV4-2 to TRBJ1-5, with D perhaps TRBD1 (6 bases). The CDR3 loop spans 13 amino acids. Per germline, CDR1 LGHNA and CDR2 YNFKEQ. V was cut by 4 bases and J by 3 bases, with 7 bases left in between. The CDR3 region is CASSRDINQPQHF. For the CDR3, the DNA is TGTGCCAGCAGCCGGGACATCAATCAGCCCCAGCATTTT.

V usage is TRBV9 and J usage is TRBJ1-2; D remains unclear. The germline V and J ends were trimmed by 0 bases and 7 bases, with 7 bases remaining between them. The CDR3 has 12 amino acids. Per the germline V gene, CDR1 is SGDLS and CDR2 is YYNGEE. The DNA of the CDR3 is TGTGCCAGCAGCGTAGATCAGTTTGGCTACACCTTC. Its translation is CASSVDQFGYTF.

The V and J genes are TRBV5-5 and TRBJ1-2; maybe TRBD1 (6 bases). The CDR3 runs 14 residues. In germline, CDR1 is SGHKS, CDR2 YYEKEE (reference sequence). V lost 0 bases to trimming and J lost 5 bases, with 11 bases between them. The CDR3 protein is CASSLEAGAYGYTF. The DNA for the CDR3 is TGTGCCAGCAGCTTGGAGGCAGGGGCGTATGGCTACACCTTC.

The V call is TRBV10-3, the J call TRBJ2-3, with TRBD1 identical over 9 bases. CDR3 length: 14 amino acids. Germline values: CDR1 ENHRY, CDR2 SYGVKD. V gave up 6 bases and J gave up 6 bases; unmatched junction bases: 7. This chain's CDR3 is CAISAGTGSDTQYF. In nucleotides, the CDR3 is TGTGCCATCAGCGCCGGGACAGGGTCGGATACGCAGTATTTT.

This sequence joins TRBV6-5 and TRBJ1-4, with 8 bases matching TRBD1. The germline gives CDR1 MNHEY, CDR2 SVGAGI. Unmatched junction bases numbered 2, after V lost 6 bases and J lost 2 bases. The CDR3 runs to 14 residues. The CDR3 coding sequence is TGTGCCAGCAGCCGGACAGGGACTAATGAAAAACTGTTTTTT. Its protein product is CASSRTGTNEKLFF.

This rearrangement joins TRBV27 to TRBJ2-7, with D perhaps matching TRBD1 (5 bases). Trimming took off 5 bases at V and 0 bases at J, with 17 bases between the two ends. Germline CDR1 reads MNHEY; CDR2 reads SMNVEV (reference sequence). This CDR3 spans 16 amino acids. CDR3 sequence reads: CASSVHSGSISYEQYF. CDR3 sequence (DNA): TGTGCCAGCAGTGTACATTCAGGGTCCATCTCCTACGAGCAGTACTTC.

The chain links TRBV7-2 to TRBJ2-7; 8 bases align to TRBD2. This CDR3 contains 14 residues. Trimming removed 2 bases from V and 3 bases from J; junction bases left unmatched: 3. Looked up from germline, CDR1 is SGHTA and CDR2 is FQGNSA. DNA of the CDR3: TGTGCCAGCAGCTTACGGGGGGGCCTCTACGAGCAGTACTTC. It translates to CASSLRGGLYEQYF.

The chain links TRBV7-9 to TRBJ2-7; TRBD2 aligns across 7 bases. CDR3 size: 15 residues. Germline CDR1 SEHNR, CDR2 FQNEAQ (reference sequence). The V segment lost 1 base and the J segment 0 bases; nucleotides outside the gene matches: 3. DNA for the CDR3: TGTGCCAGCAGCTTAGGGGGCGGGGGCTCCTACGAGCAGTACTTC. Protein: CASSLGGGGSYEQYF.

The sample holds one count of this clone. The gene calls are TRBV4-3 and TRBJ1-3; D is ambiguous. Trimming took 0 bases from V and 0 from J, leaving 3 bases between them. In germline, CDR1 is LGHNA, CDR2 YSLEER. The CDR3 runs to 14 residues. The CDR3 loop is CASSQDSSGNTIYF. CDR3 nucleotide sequence: TGCGCCAGCAGCCAAGACAGCTCTGGAAACACCATATATTTT.

The chain is built from TRBV6-2 or TRBV6-3 and TRBJ1-1; 7 positions agree with TRBD1. The CDR3 spans 15 residues. Germline V gene data show CDR1 as MNHEY and CDR2 as SVGEGT. V dropped 0 bases and J dropped 4; count of bases not matched to a gene: 5. The DNA for the CDR3 is TGTGCCAGCAGTTACTCGACAGGGTATGGCACTGAAGCTTTCTTT. Translating gives CASSYSTGYGTEAFF.

The sample holds one count of this clone. CDR3 in amino acids: CASSTRDRDYGYTF. The CDR3 DNA reads as TGTGCCAGCAGTACCCGGGACAGGGACTATGGCTACACCTTC. The V and J genes are TRBV7-9 and TRBJ1-2; 9 bases map to TRBD1. Germline loops: CDR1 SEHNR, CDR2 FQNEAQ (reference sequence). CDR3 length equals 14 residues. V lost 6 bases and J lost 3; bases outside the gene matches: 5. Based on the CDR3 plus reference TRBV7-9 and TRBJ1-2, the full variable domain is DTGVSQNPRHKITKRGQNVTFRCDPISEHNRLYWYRQTLGQGPEFLTYFQNEAQLEKSRLLSDRFSAERPKGSFSTLEIQRTEQGDSAMYLCASSTRDRDYGYTFGSGTRLTVV.

The chain recombines TRBV18 with TRBJ1-2; TRBD1 aligns across 8 bases. Germline trimming cut 2 bases from V and 6 bases from J; bases unmatched to any gene: 8. The germline CDR1 and CDR2 sequences are KGHSH and LQKENI. There are 15 residues in the CDR3. CDR3 sequence reads: CASSPSQGANNGYTF. CDR3 nucleotide sequence: TGTGCCAGCTCACCAAGTCAGGGGGCAAATAATGGCTACACCTTC.